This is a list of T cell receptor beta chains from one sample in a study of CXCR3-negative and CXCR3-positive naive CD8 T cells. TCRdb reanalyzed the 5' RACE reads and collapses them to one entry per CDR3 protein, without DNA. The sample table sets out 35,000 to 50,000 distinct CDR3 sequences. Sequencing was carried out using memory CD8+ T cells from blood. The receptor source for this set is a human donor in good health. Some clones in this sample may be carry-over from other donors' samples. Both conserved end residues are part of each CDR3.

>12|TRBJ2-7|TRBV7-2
CASSPDGYEQYF
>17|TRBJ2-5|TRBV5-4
CASSLRGAQGHRETQYF
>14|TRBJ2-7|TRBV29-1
CSVEGGPDGYEQYF
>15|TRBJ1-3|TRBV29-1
CSVPLSGAAGNTIYF
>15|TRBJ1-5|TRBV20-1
CSARPGQAYNQPQHF
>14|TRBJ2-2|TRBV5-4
CASSWVSGAGELFF
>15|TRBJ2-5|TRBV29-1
CSVDGRSGDQETQYF
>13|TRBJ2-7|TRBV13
CASSPRRNYEQYF
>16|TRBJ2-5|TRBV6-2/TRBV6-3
CASSYSGGGDLETQYF
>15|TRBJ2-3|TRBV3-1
CASSQVVRGSDTQYF
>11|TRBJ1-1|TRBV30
CAWTKGREAFF
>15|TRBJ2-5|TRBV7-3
CASSSAFATSGTQYF
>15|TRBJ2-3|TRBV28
CASSSRGRDTDTQYF
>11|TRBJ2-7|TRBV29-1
CSVLDRYEQYF
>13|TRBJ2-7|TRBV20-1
CSADPRGRGEQYF
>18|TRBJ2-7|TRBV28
CASSLRLQGGVWSYEQYF
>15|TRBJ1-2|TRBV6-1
CASSEILGSHYGYTF
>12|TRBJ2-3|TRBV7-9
CASSSGRDTQYF
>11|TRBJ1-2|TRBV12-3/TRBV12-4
CASSPPYGYTF
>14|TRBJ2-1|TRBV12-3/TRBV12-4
CASSPRQGRNEQFF
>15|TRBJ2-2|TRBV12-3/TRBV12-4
CASSVTGGGTGELFF
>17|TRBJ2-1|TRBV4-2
CASSQDPIAGAYNEQFF
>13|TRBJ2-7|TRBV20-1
CSARAELRYEQYF
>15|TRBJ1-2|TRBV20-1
CSARPTGGGPYGYTF
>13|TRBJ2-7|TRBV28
CASSPWGTYEQYF
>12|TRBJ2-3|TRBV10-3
CAIKEVEDTQYF
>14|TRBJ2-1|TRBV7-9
CASSDGASYNEQFF
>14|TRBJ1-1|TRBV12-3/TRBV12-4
CASTPWGLGSEAFF